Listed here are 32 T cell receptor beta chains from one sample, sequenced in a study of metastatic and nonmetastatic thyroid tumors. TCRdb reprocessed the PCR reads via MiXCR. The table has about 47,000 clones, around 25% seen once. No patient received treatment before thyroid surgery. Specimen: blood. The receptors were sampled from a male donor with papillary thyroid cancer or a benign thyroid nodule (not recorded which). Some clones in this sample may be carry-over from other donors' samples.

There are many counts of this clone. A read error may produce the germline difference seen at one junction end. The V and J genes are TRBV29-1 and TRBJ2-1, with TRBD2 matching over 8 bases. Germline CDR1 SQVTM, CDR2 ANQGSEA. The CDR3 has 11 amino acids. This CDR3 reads CSVPRGLGELF. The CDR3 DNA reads TGCAGCGTGCCCAGGGGACTAGGTGAGCTCTTC.

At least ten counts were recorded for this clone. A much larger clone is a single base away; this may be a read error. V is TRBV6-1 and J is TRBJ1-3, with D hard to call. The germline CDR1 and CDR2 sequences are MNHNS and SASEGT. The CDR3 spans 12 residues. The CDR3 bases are TGTGCATCGGAGGGAACTGGAGACACCATATATTTT. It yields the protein CASEGTGDTIYF.

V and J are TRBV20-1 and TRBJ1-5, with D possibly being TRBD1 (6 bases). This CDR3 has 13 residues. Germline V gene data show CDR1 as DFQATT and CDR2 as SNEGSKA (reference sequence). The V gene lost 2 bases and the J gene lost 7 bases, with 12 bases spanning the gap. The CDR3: CSARMGARQPQHF. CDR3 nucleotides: TGCAGTGCTAGAATGGGGGCGAGACAGCCCCAGCATTTT.

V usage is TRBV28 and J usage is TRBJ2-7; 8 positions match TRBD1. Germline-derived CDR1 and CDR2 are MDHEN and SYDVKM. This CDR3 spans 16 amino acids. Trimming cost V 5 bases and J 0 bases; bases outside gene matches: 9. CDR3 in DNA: TGTGCCAGCAGTGCCAGGGGGCAGGGGATCTCCTACGAGCAGTACTTC. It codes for CASSARGQGISYEQYF.

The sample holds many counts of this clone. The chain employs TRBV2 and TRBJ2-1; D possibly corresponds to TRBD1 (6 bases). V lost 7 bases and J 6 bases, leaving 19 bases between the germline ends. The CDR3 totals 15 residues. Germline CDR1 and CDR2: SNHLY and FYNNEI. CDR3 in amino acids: CASTLRLGAANEQFF. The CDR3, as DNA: TGTGCCAGCACCCTAAGACTGGGGGCAGCCAATGAGCAGTTCTTC.

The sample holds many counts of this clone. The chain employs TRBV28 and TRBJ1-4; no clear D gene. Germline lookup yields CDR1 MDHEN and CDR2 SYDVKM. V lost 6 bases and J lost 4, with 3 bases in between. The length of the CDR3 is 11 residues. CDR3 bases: TGTGCCAGCAGCTTTAATGAAAAACTGTTTTTT. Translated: CASSFNEKLFF.

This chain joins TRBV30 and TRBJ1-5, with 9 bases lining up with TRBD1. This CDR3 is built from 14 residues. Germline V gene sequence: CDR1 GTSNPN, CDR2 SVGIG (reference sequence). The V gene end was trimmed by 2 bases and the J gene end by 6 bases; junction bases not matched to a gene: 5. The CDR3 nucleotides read TGTGCCTGGAGTTTGGGACAGGGAGGTCAGCCCCAGCATTTT. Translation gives CAWSLGQGGQPQHF. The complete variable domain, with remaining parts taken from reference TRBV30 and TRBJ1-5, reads SQTIHQWPATLVQPVGSPLSLECTVEGTSNPNLYWYRQAAGRGLQLLFYSVGIGQISSEVPQNLSASRPQDRQFILSSKKLLLSDSGFYLCAWSLGQGGQPQHFGDGTRLSIL.

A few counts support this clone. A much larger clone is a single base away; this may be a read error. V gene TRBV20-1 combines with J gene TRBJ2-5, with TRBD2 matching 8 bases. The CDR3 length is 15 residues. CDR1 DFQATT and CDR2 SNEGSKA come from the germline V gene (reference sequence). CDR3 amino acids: CSARGLGLGEETQCF. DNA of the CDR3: TGCAGTGCTAGAGGCTTGGGACTAGGAGAAGAGACCCAGTGCTTC.

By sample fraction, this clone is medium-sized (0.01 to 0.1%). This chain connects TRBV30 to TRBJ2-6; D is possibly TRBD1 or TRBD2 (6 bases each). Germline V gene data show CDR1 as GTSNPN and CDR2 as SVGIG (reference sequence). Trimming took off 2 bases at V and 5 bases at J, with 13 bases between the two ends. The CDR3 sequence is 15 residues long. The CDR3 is CAWSPGGGRANVLTF. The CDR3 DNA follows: TGTGCCTGGAGTCCTGGAGGGGGTCGGGCCAACGTCCTGACTTTC.

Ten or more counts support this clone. CDR3 bases: TGCAGCGTTTGGGTCCGGGACAGGGGGATGGATACGCAGTATTTT. This encodes CSVWVRDRGMDTQYF. The chain uses TRBV29-1 and TRBJ2-3; 11 nucleotides align to TRBD1. The V gene's germline CDR1 is SQVTM and CDR2 ANQGSEA. The V gene end was trimmed by 5 bases and the J gene end by 6 bases; junction bases not matched to a gene: 10. The CDR3 runs 15 residues.

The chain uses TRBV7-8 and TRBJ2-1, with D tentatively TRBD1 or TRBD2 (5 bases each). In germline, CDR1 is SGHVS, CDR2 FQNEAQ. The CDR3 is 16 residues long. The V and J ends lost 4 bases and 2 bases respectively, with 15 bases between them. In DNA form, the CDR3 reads TGTGCCAGCAGCTCCGTCGGGACCCTCACCTACAATGAGCAGTTCTTC. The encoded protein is CASSSVGTLTYNEQFF.

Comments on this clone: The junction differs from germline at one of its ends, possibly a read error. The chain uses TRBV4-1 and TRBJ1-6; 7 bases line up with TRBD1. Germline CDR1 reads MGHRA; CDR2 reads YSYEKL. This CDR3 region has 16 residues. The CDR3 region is CANSRAGDSYNPPLHF. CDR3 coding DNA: TGCGCCAACAGCCGGGCCGGGGACAGCTATAATCCACCCCTCCACTTT.

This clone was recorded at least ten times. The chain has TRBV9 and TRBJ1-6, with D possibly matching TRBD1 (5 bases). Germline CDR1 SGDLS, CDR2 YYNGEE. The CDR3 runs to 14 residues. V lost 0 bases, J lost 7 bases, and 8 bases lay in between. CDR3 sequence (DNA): TGTGCCAGCAGCGTAGGGGGCGGCAATTCACCCCTCCACTTT. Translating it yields CASSVGGGNSPLHF.

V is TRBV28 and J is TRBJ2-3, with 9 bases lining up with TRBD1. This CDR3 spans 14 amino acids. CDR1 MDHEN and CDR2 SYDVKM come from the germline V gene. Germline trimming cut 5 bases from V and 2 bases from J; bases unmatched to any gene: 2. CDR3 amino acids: CASSGTGTTDTQYF. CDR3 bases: TGTGCCAGCAGTGGGACAGGGACCACAGATACGCAGTATTTT.

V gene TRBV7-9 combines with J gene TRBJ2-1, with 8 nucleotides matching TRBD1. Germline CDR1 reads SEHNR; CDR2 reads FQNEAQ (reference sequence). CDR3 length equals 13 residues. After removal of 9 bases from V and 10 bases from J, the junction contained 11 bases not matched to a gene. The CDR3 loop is CARNRGQAQEQFF. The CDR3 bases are TGTGCCAGAAACCGGGGACAGGCTCAGGAGCAGTTCTTC.

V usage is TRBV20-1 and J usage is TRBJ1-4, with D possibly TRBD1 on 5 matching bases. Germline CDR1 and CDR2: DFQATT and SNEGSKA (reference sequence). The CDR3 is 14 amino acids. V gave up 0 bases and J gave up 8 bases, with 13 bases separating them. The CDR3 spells CSARDTGVGEKLFF. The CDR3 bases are TGCAGTGCTAGAGATACGGGGGTAGGAGAAAAACTGTTTTTT.

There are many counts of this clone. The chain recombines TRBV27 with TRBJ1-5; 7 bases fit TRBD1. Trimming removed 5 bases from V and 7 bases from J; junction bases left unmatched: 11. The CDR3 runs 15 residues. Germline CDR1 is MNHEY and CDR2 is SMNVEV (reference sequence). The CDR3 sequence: CASSTHGQVRQPQHF. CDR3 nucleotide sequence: TGTGCCAGCAGTACCCACGGACAGGTTCGACAGCCCCAGCATTTT.

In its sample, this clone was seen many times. CDR3 DNA: TGTGCCAGCAGCGGGCGTGTGGGTGGGGAGCTGTTTTTT. Amino acids: CASSGRVGGELFF. The chain carries TRBV7-2 and TRBJ2-2, with D unclear. Trimming shortened V by 5 bases and J by 8 bases, and 12 bases separated the two germline ends. The CDR3 has 13 amino acids. CDR1 is SGHTA and CDR2 is FQGNSA in the germline V gene.

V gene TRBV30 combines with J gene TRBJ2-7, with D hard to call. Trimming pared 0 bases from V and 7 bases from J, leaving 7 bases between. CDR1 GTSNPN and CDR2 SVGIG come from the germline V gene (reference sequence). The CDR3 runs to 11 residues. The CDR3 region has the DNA TGTGCCTGGAGTGTATTGTGGGAGCAGTACTTC. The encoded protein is CAWSVLWEQYF.

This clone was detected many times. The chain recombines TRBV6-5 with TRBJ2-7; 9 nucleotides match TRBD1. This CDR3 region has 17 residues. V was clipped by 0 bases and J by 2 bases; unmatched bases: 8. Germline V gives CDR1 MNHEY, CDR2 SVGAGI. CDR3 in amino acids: CASSYSGERQGAYEQYF. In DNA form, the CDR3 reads TGTGCCAGCAGTTACTCTGGCGAGAGACAGGGGGCCTACGAGCAGTACTTC.

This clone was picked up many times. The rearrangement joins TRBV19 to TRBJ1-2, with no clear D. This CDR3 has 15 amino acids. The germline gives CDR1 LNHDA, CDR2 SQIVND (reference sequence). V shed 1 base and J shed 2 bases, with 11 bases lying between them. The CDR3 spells CASSIAAYGNYGYTF. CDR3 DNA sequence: TGTGCCAGTAGTATAGCAGCTTATGGAAACTATGGCTACACCTTC. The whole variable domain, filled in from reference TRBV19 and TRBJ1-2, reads DGGITQSPKYLFRKEGQNVTLSCEQNLNHDAMYWYRQDPGQGLRLIYYSQIVNDFQKGDIAEGYSVSREKKESFPLTVTSAQKNPTAFYLCASSIAAYGNYGYTFGSGTRLTVV.

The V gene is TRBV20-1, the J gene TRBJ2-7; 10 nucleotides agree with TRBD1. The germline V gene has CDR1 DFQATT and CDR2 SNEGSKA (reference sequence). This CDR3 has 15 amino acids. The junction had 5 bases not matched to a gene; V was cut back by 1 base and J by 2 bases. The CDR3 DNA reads TGCAGTGCTAGAGGGACAGGGGGGTTCGCCTACGAGCAGTACTTC. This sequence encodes CSARGTGGFAYEQYF.

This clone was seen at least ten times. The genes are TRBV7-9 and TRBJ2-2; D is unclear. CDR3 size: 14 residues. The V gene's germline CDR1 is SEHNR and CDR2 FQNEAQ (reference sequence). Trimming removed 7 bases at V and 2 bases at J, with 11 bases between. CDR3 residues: CASNKLVNTGELFF. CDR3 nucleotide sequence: TGTGCCAGCAACAAACTCGTTAACACCGGGGAGCTGTTTTTT.

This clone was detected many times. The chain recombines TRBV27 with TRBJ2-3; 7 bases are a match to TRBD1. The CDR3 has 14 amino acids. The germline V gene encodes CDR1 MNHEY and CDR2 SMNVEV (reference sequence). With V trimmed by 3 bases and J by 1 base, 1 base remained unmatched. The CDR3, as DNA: TGTGCCAGCAGTTTCCAGGGGGGCACAGATACGCAGTATTTT. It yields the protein CASSFQGGTDTQYF.

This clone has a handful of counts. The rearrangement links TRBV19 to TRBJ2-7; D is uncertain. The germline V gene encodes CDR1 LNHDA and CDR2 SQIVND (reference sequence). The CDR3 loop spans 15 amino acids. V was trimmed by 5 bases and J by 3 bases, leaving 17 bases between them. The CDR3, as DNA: TGTGCCAGTAGTGCCCGGGCCTGGCCATACTACGAGCAGTACTTC. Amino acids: CASSARAWPYYEQYF.

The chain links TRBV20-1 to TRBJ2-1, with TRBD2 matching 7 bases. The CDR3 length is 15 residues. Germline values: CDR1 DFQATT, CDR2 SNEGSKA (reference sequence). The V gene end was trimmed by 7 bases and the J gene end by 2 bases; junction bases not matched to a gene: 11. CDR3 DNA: TGCAGTGGTCGACCGCGGGGGTTGGCCTACAATGAGCAGTTCTTC. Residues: CSGRPRGLAYNEQFF.

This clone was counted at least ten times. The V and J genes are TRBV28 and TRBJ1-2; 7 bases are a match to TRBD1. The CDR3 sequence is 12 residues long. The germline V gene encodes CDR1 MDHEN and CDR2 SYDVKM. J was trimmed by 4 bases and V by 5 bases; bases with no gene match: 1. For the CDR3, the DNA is TGTGCCAGCAGTACAGGGGTCTATGGCTACACCTTC. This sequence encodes CASSTGVYGYTF.

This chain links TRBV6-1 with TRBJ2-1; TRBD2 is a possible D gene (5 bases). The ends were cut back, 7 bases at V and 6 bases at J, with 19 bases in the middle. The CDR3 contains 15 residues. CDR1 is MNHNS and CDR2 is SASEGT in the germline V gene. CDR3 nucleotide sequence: TGTGCCAGCACCCACCGATCACTAGTAGCCAATGAGCAGTTCTTC. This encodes CASTHRSLVANEQFF.

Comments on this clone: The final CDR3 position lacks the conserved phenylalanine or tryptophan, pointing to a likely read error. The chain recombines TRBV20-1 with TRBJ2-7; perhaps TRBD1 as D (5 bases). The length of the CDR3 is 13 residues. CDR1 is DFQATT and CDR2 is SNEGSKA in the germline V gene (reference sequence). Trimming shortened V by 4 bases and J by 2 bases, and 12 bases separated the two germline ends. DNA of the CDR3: TGCAGTGCTACAGGGCAGGACCCCTACGAGCAGTACCTC. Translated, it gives CSATGQDPYEQYL.

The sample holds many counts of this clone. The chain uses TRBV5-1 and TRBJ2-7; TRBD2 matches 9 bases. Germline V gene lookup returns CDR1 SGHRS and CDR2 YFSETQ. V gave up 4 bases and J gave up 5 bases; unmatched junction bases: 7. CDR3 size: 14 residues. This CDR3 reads CASSAGGGEDEQYF. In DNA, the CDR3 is TGCGCCAGCAGCGCGGGAGGGGGGGAAGACGAGCAGTACTTC.

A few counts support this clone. The CDR3 loop reads CASSIGLTYEQYF. CDR3 DNA sequence: TGTGCCAGTAGTATCGGGCTCACCTACGAGCAGTACTTC. This rearrangement joins TRBV19 to TRBJ2-7; D call uncertain. V lost 3 bases and J 2 bases, leaving 8 bases between the germline ends. The CDR3 loop spans 13 amino acids. The germline V gene has CDR1 LNHDA and CDR2 SQIVND (reference sequence).

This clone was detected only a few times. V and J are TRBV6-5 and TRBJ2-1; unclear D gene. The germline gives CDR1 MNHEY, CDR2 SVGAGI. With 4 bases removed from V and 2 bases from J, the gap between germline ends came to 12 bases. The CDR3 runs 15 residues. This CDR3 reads CASSLASLAYNEQFF. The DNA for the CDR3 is TGTGCCAGCAGTTTGGCGTCGCTTGCCTACAATGAGCAGTTCTTC.